This T cell receptor beta chain was recorded in a study of blood T cell repertoires in COVID-19. At the level of the study: In each case, the material was cDNA or gDNA derived from T cells, B-cell-depleted T cells, or PBMCs.

Generated by immunoSEQ multiplex PCR, the TCRdb table keeps only in-frame clones and is missing some. The sample has over 45,000 clones; 91% are singletons. The CDR3 has 14 amino acids. Looked up from germline, CDR1 is SEHNR and CDR2 is FQNEAQ (reference sequence). Trimming pared 6 bases from V and 0 bases from J, leaving 11 bases between. The receptor was isolated from a human donor in a cohort sampled during active COVID-19. Sequenced sample: peripheral blood. V gene TRBV7-9 combines with J gene TRBJ1-1, with a tentative D call TRBD1 (5 bases). The CDR3: CASSYDSVNTEAFF. DNA of the CDR3: TGTGCCAGCAGTTACGACAGCGTGAACACTGAAGCTTTCTTT. The entire variable domain, with the rest obtained from reference TRBV7-9 and TRBJ1-1, is as follows: DTGVSQNPRHKITKRGQNVTFRCDPISEHNRLYWYRQTLGQGPEFLTYFQNEAQLEKSRLLSDRFSAERPKGSFSTLEIQRTEQGDSAMYLCASSYDSVNTEAFFGQGTRLTVV.